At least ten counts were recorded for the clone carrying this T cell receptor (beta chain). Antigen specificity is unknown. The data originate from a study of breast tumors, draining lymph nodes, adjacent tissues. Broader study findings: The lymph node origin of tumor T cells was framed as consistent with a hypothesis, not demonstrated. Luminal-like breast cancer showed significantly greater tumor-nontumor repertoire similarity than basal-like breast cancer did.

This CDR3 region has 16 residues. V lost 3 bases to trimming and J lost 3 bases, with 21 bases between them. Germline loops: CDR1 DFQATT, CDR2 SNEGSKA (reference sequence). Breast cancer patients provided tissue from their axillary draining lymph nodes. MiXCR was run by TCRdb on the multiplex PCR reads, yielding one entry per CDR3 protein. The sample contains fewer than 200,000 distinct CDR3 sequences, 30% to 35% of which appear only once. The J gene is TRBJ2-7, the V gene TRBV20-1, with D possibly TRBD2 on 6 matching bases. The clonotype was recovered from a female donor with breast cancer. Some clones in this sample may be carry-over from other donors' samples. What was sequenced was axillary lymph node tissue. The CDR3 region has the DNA TGCAGTGCTAGTCCGCGGGCAAGGGCCGGGAGCTACGAGCAGTACTTC. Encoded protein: CSASPRARAGSYEQYF.